This entry features one TCR beta chain sequence. This sample was taken from a study of cytomegalovirus exposure and HLA in healthy donors. Study in general: Prior work identified some 120 million unique TCR beta sequences in 190 million or so T cells.

CDR3 length equals 14 residues. In germline, CDR1 is MNHEY, CDR2 SVGAGI. V shed 2 bases and J 5 bases; nucleotides not matched to a gene: 3. This PCR relied on a set of 60 Vbeta primers and 13 Jbeta primers. Some clones are missing from TCRdb's copy, which holds only in-frame ones; the method was immunoSEQ multiplex PCR. The sample has about 200,000 clones, around 88% seen once; the top ten hold over 1.5%. The sequencing sample was made of PBMCs. The TCR was taken from a man between 40 and 49 years old in good health and CMV-seropositive. The chain joins TRBV6-5 to TRBJ2-4, with 7 nucleotides matching TRBD2. CDR3 residues: CASSYPGLQNIQYF. The CDR3 nucleotides read TGTGCCAGCAGTTACCCGGGACTACAAAACATTCAGTACTTC.